These 31 T cell receptor beta chains were sequenced from one sample in a study of cytomegalovirus exposure and HLA in healthy donors. The PCR was carried out with 60 Vbeta primers and 13 Jbeta primers. The protocol was immunoSEQ multiplex PCR, while the TCRdb copy is restricted to in-frame clones and leaves out a portion. The sample contains some 150,000 clones, 65% to 85% of which appear only once. Source material: PBMCs. These receptors were collected from a man aged 55 to 70 in good health and CMV-seronegative.

Here the CDR3 DNA reads TGTGCCAGCAGCTTCGTCGGGGTTGGATCGAGATACGAGCAGTACTTC. It yields the protein CASSFVGVGSRYEQYF. The chain has TRBV11-2 and TRBJ2-7; perhaps TRBD2 as D (5 bases). This CDR3 is built from 16 residues. The germline CDR1 and CDR2 sequences are SGHAT and FQNNGV. V was clipped by 3 bases and J by 4 bases, with 19 bases between them. Looking up the rest from reference TRBV11-2 and TRBJ2-7 gives the full variable domain: EAGVAQSPRYKIIEKRQSVAFWCNPISGHATLYWYQQILGQGPKLLIQFQNNGVVDDSQLPKDRFSAERLKGVDSTLKIQPAKLEDSAVYLCASSFVGVGSRYEQYFGPGTRLTVT.

This clone was found a few times. The genes are TRBV2 and TRBJ1-6, with D unresolved. Germline assignment: CDR1 SNHLY and CDR2 FYNNEI. V shed 7 bases and J shed 7 bases, with 14 bases lying between them. This CDR3 spans 14 amino acids. CDR3 DNA sequence: TGTGCCAGCACGCCTGGCAGTTCAAATTCACCCCTCCACTTT. Its translation is CASTPGSSNSPLHF.

The chain joins TRBV11-2 to TRBJ2-7; D perhaps matches TRBD1 (5 bases). The CDR3 extends over 18 amino acids. V shed 2 bases and J shed 3 bases, with 23 bases lying between them. Germline CDR1 is SGHAT and CDR2 is FQNNGV. CDR3 bases: TGTGCCAGCAGCTTAAATAGGTTTGCCGATCCAAGGGGCTACGAGCAGTACTTC. Translating gives CASSLNRFADPRGYEQYF.

The chain employs TRBV5-1 and TRBJ1-2; the match to TRBD1 covers 7 bases. Germline trimming cut 0 bases from V and 4 bases from J; bases unmatched to any gene: 3. Germline V gene lookup returns CDR1 SGHRS and CDR2 YFSETQ. The CDR3 spans 14 residues. CDR3 coding DNA: TGCGCCAGCAGCTTGGGACAGGGAAGCTATGGCTACACCTTC. Amino acids: CASSLGQGSYGYTF.

This chain links TRBV28 with TRBJ2-5; a possible D gene is TRBD2 (6 bases). Germline lookup yields CDR1 MDHEN and CDR2 SYDVKM. The CDR3 totals 13 residues. V lost 5 bases, J lost 6 bases, and 13 bases lay in between. Here the CDR3 reads CASSLGLRQTQYF. In DNA, the CDR3 is TGTGCCAGCAGTCTTGGACTAAGGCAGACCCAGTACTTC. Variable domain in full (rest from reference TRBV28 and TRBJ2-5): DVKVTQSSRYLVKRTGEKVFLECVQDMDHENMFWYRQDPGLGLRLIYFSYDVKMKEKGDIPEGYSVSREKKERFSLILESASTNQTSMYLCASSLGLRQTQYFGPGTRLLVL.

The chain combines TRBV19 with TRBJ2-1; weak D call: TRBD2 (5 bases). The V gene lost 3 bases and the J gene lost 8 bases, with 14 bases spanning the gap. In germline, CDR1 is LNHDA, CDR2 SQIVND (reference sequence). The CDR3 is made up of 14 amino acids. As DNA, the CDR3 is TGTGCCAGTAGTATTCAACTAGGTCTCGATGAGCAGTTCTTC. Its protein is CASSIQLGLDEQFF.

This rearrangement joins TRBV7-8 to TRBJ2-5; TRBD2 might be the D (7 bases). The J call is in doubt because the DNA end fits TRBJ2-7 better. Germline V CDR1 and CDR2: SGHVS, FQNEAQ. The CDR3 runs to 14 residues. CDR3 sequence (DNA): TGTGCCAGCAGCTCGCTGGGGGGGGCGGACGAGCAGTACTTC. Translation gives CASSSLGGADEQYF.

The table lists this clone with a few counts. A read error may produce the germline difference seen at one junction end. The rearrangement joins TRBV2 to TRBJ2-7, with 9 nucleotides matching TRBD2. CDR3 size: 11 residues. The germline V gene encodes CDR1 SNHLY and CDR2 FYNNEI. The CDR3 spells CASSTGTSRGF. For the CDR3, the DNA is TGTGCCAGCAGTACCGGGACTAGCAGAGGGTTC.

This clone came up once. Other DNA sequences in the same sample also yield this CDR3. The genes are TRBV7-2 and TRBJ2-1, with TRBD2 matching over 11 bases. The ends lost 3 bases at V and 2 bases at J; junction bases unmatched: 3. The germline gives CDR1 SGHTA, CDR2 FQGNSA. The CDR3 runs to 16 residues. The DNA of the CDR3 is TGTGCCAGCAGCTTGGGGACTAGCGGAACCTACAATGAGCAGTTCTTC. It specifies CASSLGTSGTYNEQFF.

The V call is TRBV19, the J call TRBJ1-5; maybe TRBD1 (5 bases). V was shortened by 2 bases and J by 0 bases, with 8 bases between the two germline ends. Germline values: CDR1 LNHDA, CDR2 SQIVND (reference sequence). The CDR3 is 15 residues long. CDR3 sequence reads: CASSIPGYSNQPQHF. For the CDR3, the DNA is TGTGCCAGTAGTATACCAGGGTATAGCAATCAGCCCCAGCATTTT.

A note on this clone: Other DNA sequences from this sample encode an identical CDR3 as well. V usage is TRBV30 and J usage is TRBJ2-3; TRBD2 matches at 7 bases. V shed 4 bases and J 2 bases; nucleotides not matched to a gene: 9. This CDR3 region has 15 residues. Germline V CDR1 and CDR2: GTSNPN, SVGIG (reference sequence). CDR3 bases: TGTGCCTGGACTAAGGGGCTAGCGGACACAGATACGCAGTATTTT. This sequence encodes CAWTKGLADTDTQYF.

This sequence joins TRBV30 and TRBJ1-1, with TRBD1 matching 7 bases. The germline V gene has CDR1 GTSNPN and CDR2 SVGIG (reference sequence). This CDR3 has 14 residues. The V gene end was trimmed by 2 bases and the J gene end by 5 bases; junction bases not matched to a gene: 8. Here the CDR3 reads CAWSQGGSRTEAFF. In nucleotides, the CDR3 is TGTGCCTGGAGTCAGGGGGGAAGTCGTACTGAAGCTTTCTTT.

This chain uses TRBV5-4 with TRBJ2-1; TRBD2 matches 10 bases. Losses at the gene ends were 3 bases for V and 3 bases for J; bases not matched to a gene: 6. CDR3 length: 16 residues. Germline loops: CDR1 SGHNT, CDR2 YYREEE (reference sequence). CDR3: CASSSTLAGDYNEQFF. The CDR3 DNA reads TGTGCCAGCAGCTCAACGCTAGCGGGAGACTACAATGAGCAGTTCTTC.

The chain uses TRBV15 and TRBJ1-4; perhaps TRBD1 as D (6 bases). Trimming cost V 7 bases and J 4 bases, with 13 bases left between them. This CDR3 is 14 amino acids long. CDR1 is LNHNV, CDR2 YYDKDF, per germline (reference sequence). The CDR3 DNA reads TGTGCCACCACGAGGGGGGGCTATAATGAAAAACTGTTTTTT. Amino acids: CATTRGGYNEKLFF.

The chain carries TRBV5-4 and TRBJ2-7; the D gene is possibly TRBD1 (5 bases). V was shortened by 2 bases and J by 2 bases, with 11 bases between the two germline ends. The CDR3 sequence is 14 residues long. Germline CDR1 SGHNT, CDR2 YYREEE (reference sequence). CDR3 protein: CASSFGKGPYEQYF. In DNA, the CDR3 is TGTGCCAGCAGCTTTGGTAAGGGGCCCTACGAGCAGTACTTC.

The CDR3 is CASNDRDRVGYEQYF. Here the CDR3 DNA reads TGTGCCAGCAACGACCGGGACAGGGTAGGATACGAGCAGTACTTC. V usage is TRBV6-6 and J usage is TRBJ2-7, with TRBD1 matching 9 bases. Germline trimming cut 7 bases from V and 4 bases from J; bases unmatched to any gene: 11. Germline V gene lookup returns CDR1 MNHNY and CDR2 SVGAGI (reference sequence). The CDR3 extends over 15 amino acids.

The sample holds a few counts of this clone. The same CDR3 arises from other DNA sequences in this sample as well. The chain employs TRBV12-5 and TRBJ2-1; 12 nucleotides align to TRBD2. The CDR3 is 16 residues long. Germline V gene data show CDR1 as LGHNT and CDR2 as FRNRAP. V was clipped by 6 bases and J by 4 bases; unmatched bases: 7. CDR3 in amino acids: CASGPALAGGYNEQFF. DNA of the CDR3: TGTGCTAGTGGCCCGGCACTAGCGGGAGGATACAATGAGCAGTTCTTC.

V usage is TRBV9 and J usage is TRBJ2-5; weak D call: TRBD2 (5 bases). Germline values: CDR1 SGDLS, CDR2 YYNGEE. The CDR3 spans 14 residues. V shed 0 bases and J shed 3 bases, with 9 bases lying between them. The CDR3 loop is CASSVGLTKETQYF. CDR3 nucleotides: TGTGCCAGCAGCGTAGGACTAACGAAAGAGACCCAGTACTTC.

The rearrangement links TRBV5-1 to TRBJ2-2; weak D call: TRBD1 (6 bases). Germline CDR1 is SGHRS and CDR2 is YFSETQ. The CDR3 covers 15 residues. The ends were cut back, 0 bases at V and 1 base at J, with 7 bases in the middle. The CDR3 sequence: CASSLGGQNTGELFF. The CDR3 DNA reads TGCGCCAGCAGCTTGGGGGGACAGAACACCGGGGAGCTGTTTTTT.

The gene calls are TRBV6-6 and TRBJ2-1; D possibly corresponds to TRBD2 (6 bases). Germline CDR1 reads MNHNY; CDR2 reads SVGAGI (reference sequence). The CDR3 spans 14 residues. Trimming removed 6 bases at V and 8 bases at J, with 17 bases between. In DNA form, the CDR3 reads TGTGCCAGCAGCCACCAACGGGGGTGGGATGAGCAGTTCTTC. Translating it yields CASSHQRGWDEQFF.

This chain uses TRBV7-2 with TRBJ2-7, with TRBD1 as a possible D gene (5 bases). V lost 4 bases and J lost 2, with 12 bases in between. CDR1 and CDR2 from the germline V gene are SGHTA and FQGNSA. CDR3 length: 14 residues. The CDR3 sequence: CASSSTVLAYEQYF. DNA of the CDR3: TGTGCCAGCAGCTCGACAGTCCTGGCCTACGAGCAGTACTTC. Full variable domain (outside the CDR3, taken from reference TRBV7-2 and TRBJ2-7): GAGVSQSPSNKVTEKGKDVELRCDPISGHTALYWYRQSLGQGLEFLIYFQGNSAPDKSGLPSDRFSAERTGGSVSTLTIQRTQQEDSAVYLCASSSTVLAYEQYFGPGTRLTVT.

V gene TRBV5-1 combines with J gene TRBJ2-1, with 8 bases fitting TRBD1. Unmatched junction bases numbered 7, after V lost 1 base and J lost 10 bases. Germline CDR1 is SGHRS and CDR2 is YFSETQ. This CDR3 has 14 amino acids. The CDR3 is CASSLNQGAREQFF. The CDR3 DNA follows: TGCGCCAGCAGCTTGAACCAGGGGGCGAGGGAGCAGTTCTTC. Drawing the rest from reference TRBV5-1 and TRBJ2-1, the complete variable domain is KAGVTQTPRYLIKTRGQQVTLSCSPISGHRSVSWYQQTPGQGLQFLFEYFSETQRNKGNFPGRFSGRQFSNSRSEMNVSTLELGDSALYLCASSLNQGAREQFFGPGTRLTVL.

The sample holds a few counts of this clone. V and J are TRBV27 and TRBJ2-2; 9 bases line up with TRBD1. Trimming at V came to 4 bases and at J to 5 bases, leaving 8 bases not matched to a gene. The CDR3 loop spans 16 amino acids. Germline loops: CDR1 MNHEY, CDR2 SMNVEV (reference sequence). CDR3 DNA sequence: TGTGCCAGCAGTTACGGACAGGGGACGAGTACCGGGGAGCTGTTTTTT. Its protein is CASSYGQGTSTGELFF.

The chain recombines TRBV2 with TRBJ2-2; 8 nucleotides match TRBD2. V gave up 4 bases and J gave up 6 bases; unmatched junction bases: 1. Germline V gives CDR1 SNHLY, CDR2 FYNNEI. The CDR3 has 13 residues. The CDR3 bases are TGTGCCAGCAGTGGACTAGCGTCCGGGGAGCTGTTTTTT. It yields the protein CASSGLASGELFF.

Of note for this clone: An end of the junction differs from the germline gene, which may be a read error. This chain joins TRBV15 and TRBJ2-3; D ambiguous. From germline, CDR1 is LNHNV and CDR2 YYDKDF (reference sequence). This CDR3 spans 15 amino acids. The CDR3 DNA reads as TGTGCCACCAGCAGAGATGCACTTTTCACAGATGCGCAGTATTTT. Its translation: CATSRDALFTDAQYF.

The rearrangement joins TRBV11-1 to TRBJ2-7, with TRBD1 matching over 7 bases. V lost 2 bases, J lost 2 bases, and 3 bases stayed unmatched. CDR3 size: 14 residues. Germline-derived CDR1 and CDR2 are SGHAT and FQDESV (reference sequence). The CDR3 protein is CASSLFGQAYEQYF. Here the CDR3 DNA reads TGTGCCAGCAGCTTATTCGGACAGGCCTACGAGCAGTACTTC.

This clone occurred a few times. The V and J genes are TRBV5-6 and TRBJ2-2; 7 bases are a match to TRBD2. With 4 bases clipped from V and 6 bases from J, the junction kept 3 bases outside the gene matches. Germline CDR1 is SGHDT and CDR2 is YYEEEE. The CDR3 has 13 residues. The CDR3 DNA reads TGTGCCAGCAGCCGGACTAGTTCCGGGGAGCTGTTTTTT. Amino acids: CASSRTSSGELFF.

CDR3 sequence reads: CASSLGRGGEKLFF. The CDR3 nucleotides are TGCGCCAGCAGCTTGGGTCGCGGGGGAGAAAAACTGTTTTTT. The genes are TRBV5-1 and TRBJ1-4, with a tentative D call TRBD1 (5 bases). This CDR3 is 14 amino acids long. The germline gives CDR1 SGHRS, CDR2 YFSETQ. V gave up 0 bases and J gave up 8 bases, with 11 bases separating them.

V is TRBV6-1 and J is TRBJ2-7; perhaps TRBD2 as D (5 bases). The CDR3 is 15 amino acids. V shed 6 bases and J shed 6 bases, with 21 bases lying between them. Germline V lookup: CDR1 MNHNS, CDR2 SASEGT. In nucleotides, the CDR3 is TGTGCCAGCAGCGGCAGAGGTGGTAGCGCCCCCGAGCAGTACTTC. It encodes CASSGRGGSAPEQYF.

The rearrangement uses TRBV7-2 and TRBJ2-2; no clear D gene. V was cut by 1 base and J by 6 bases, with 9 bases left in between. Germline CDR1 and CDR2: SGHTA and FQGNSA. The CDR3 is 14 residues long. The CDR3 DNA reads as TGTGCCAGCAGCTTAGTAACTCTCTCCGGGGAGCTGTTTTTT. Its protein is CASSLVTLSGELFF.

The chain links TRBV30 to TRBJ1-1; D remains unclear. Germline-derived CDR1 and CDR2 are GTSNPN and SVGIG (reference sequence). Trimming took 5 bases from V and 4 from J, leaving 11 bases between them. This CDR3 contains 12 residues. CDR3 amino acids: CAWSQEGTEAFF. DNA of the CDR3: TGTGCCTGGTCCCAAGAGGGCACTGAAGCTTTCTTT.